These 17 T cell receptor beta chains were sequenced from one sample in a study of T cells in localized non-small cell lung cancer. Only in-frame clones appear in the TCRdb table, and some are missing; sequencing was by immunoSEQ multiplex PCR. The table shows roughly 67,000 clones, with approximately 85% occurring only once. Sequencing used peripheral blood, obtained before any cancer treatment. These receptor sequences come from a female donor at least 60 years old with stage I lung adenocarcinoma.

This CDR3 is CASSLLGGGYGYTF. In nucleotides, the CDR3 is TGTGCCAGCAGCTTACTCGGGGGCGGGTATGGCTACACCTTC. The rearrangement uses TRBV11-2 and TRBJ1-2; tentative D call: TRBD1 (6 bases). The CDR3 is 14 amino acids. Between the trimmed V and J ends, which lost 2 bases and 5 bases, there was a span of 12 bases. Germline V gene lookup returns CDR1 SGHAT and CDR2 FQNNGV.

The chain uses TRBV2 and TRBJ2-1; TRBD2 matches 14 bases. From germline, CDR1 is SNHLY and CDR2 FYNNEI. The length of the CDR3 is 19 residues. V lost 6 bases and J lost 7; bases outside the gene matches: 17. The CDR3 bases are TGTGCCAGCAGATCCAAACCGGGACTAGCGGGAGATCAGTGGAATGAGCAGTTCTTC. Amino acid sequence: CASRSKPGLAGDQWNEQFF.

Only a few counts were recorded for this clone. The V gene is TRBV6-6, the J gene TRBJ2-3; unclear D gene. This CDR3 has 13 residues. V lost 7 bases and J 4 bases, leaving 12 bases between the germline ends. Germline V lookup: CDR1 MNHNY, CDR2 SVGAGI (reference sequence). CDR3 residues: CASTLGISDTQYF. CDR3 coding DNA: TGTGCCAGCACTTTAGGAATTTCAGATACGCAGTATTTT.

The chain has TRBV11-2 and TRBJ2-7; D is perhaps TRBD1 (5 bases). The V gene's germline CDR1 is SGHAT and CDR2 FQNNGV. The V and J ends lost 4 bases and 6 bases respectively, with 19 bases between them. The CDR3 runs 15 residues. The CDR3 is CASSWPNGHSAEQYF. CDR3 nucleotide sequence: TGTGCCAGCAGCTGGCCCAACGGACACTCCGCCGAGCAGTACTTC.

This clone was seen once. V and J are TRBV6-1 and TRBJ1-5; 9 positions agree with TRBD1. Germline trimming cut 2 bases from V and 0 bases from J; bases unmatched to any gene: 11. The V gene's germline CDR1 is MNHNS and CDR2 SASEGT. CDR3 size: 19 residues. The CDR3 sequence: CASSELGGQGLVSNQPQHF. The CDR3 DNA follows: TGTGCCAGCAGTGAACTGGGGGGACAGGGATTAGTTAGCAATCAGCCCCAGCATTTT.

The chain carries TRBV28 and TRBJ2-7; D is perhaps TRBD1 (5 bases). Germline CDR1 is MDHEN and CDR2 is SYDVKM. With 4 bases removed from V and 1 base from J, the gap between germline ends came to 14 bases. CDR3 length equals 15 residues. The CDR3 coding sequence is TGTGCCAGCAGTTCGACCAGAGACAGATCCTACGAGCAGTACTTC. Its translation: CASSSTRDRSYEQYF.

The chain carries TRBV6-6 and TRBJ2-5; 11 nucleotides match TRBD2. Germline V gene data show CDR1 as MNHNY and CDR2 as SVGAGI (reference sequence). Trimming cost V 6 bases and J 2 bases; bases outside gene matches: 5. The CDR3 spans 15 residues. The CDR3 region is CASRAGTSGQETQYF. CDR3 nucleotide sequence: TGTGCCAGCAGGGCTGGGACTAGCGGACAAGAGACCCAGTACTTC.

CDR3 coding DNA: TGCAGCGTTCAACTAGCGGGAGGAGGCACAGATACGCAGTATTTT. Its translation: CSVQLAGGGTDTQYF. The chain uses TRBV29-1 and TRBJ2-3, with 12 nucleotides matching TRBD2. The CDR3 loop spans 15 amino acids. CDR1 is SQVTM and CDR2 is ANQGSEA in the germline V gene. V dropped 5 bases and J dropped 1; count of bases not matched to a gene: 4.

This rearrangement joins TRBV4-1 to TRBJ1-2; D may be TRBD1 (5 bases). Trimming removed 3 bases from V and 7 bases from J, with 18 bases in between. Per germline, CDR1 MGHRA and CDR2 YSYEKL. This CDR3 comprises 15 residues. The CDR3 DNA is TGCGCCAGCAGCCATATTCCGGGACCGCGTTCTGGCTACACCTTC. Translating it yields CASSHIPGPRSGYTF.

This chain links TRBV2 with TRBJ2-5, with D possibly matching TRBD1 (6 bases). The CDR3 is made up of 15 amino acids. V lost 7 bases and J 1 base, leaving 16 bases between the germline ends. The germline V gene has CDR1 SNHLY and CDR2 FYNNEI. The chain's CDR3 is CASTKRPDSQETQYF. CDR3 coding DNA: TGTGCCAGCACCAAAAGGCCGGACAGCCAAGAGACCCAGTACTTC.

The chain combines TRBV19 with TRBJ1-1; D gene ambiguous. The CDR3 has 14 residues. Trimming pared 3 bases from V and 1 base from J, leaving 9 bases between. In germline, CDR1 is LNHDA, CDR2 SQIVND (reference sequence). The CDR3 loop reads CASSIEGRNTEAFF. The CDR3 bases are TGTGCCAGTAGTATCGAAGGACGGAACACTGAAGCTTTCTTT.

This clone was observed a single time. The chain recombines TRBV15 with TRBJ2-7; D uncertain. The CDR3 sequence is 15 residues long. From germline, CDR1 is LNHNV and CDR2 YYDKDF (reference sequence). The V gene lost 0 bases and the J gene lost 6 bases, with 15 bases spanning the gap. The CDR3 loop is CATSRDSPRRSEQYF. For the CDR3, the DNA is TGTGCCACCAGCAGAGATAGCCCAAGGCGGAGCGAGCAGTACTTC.

J is TRBJ2-1 and V is TRBV5-1; D might be TRBD1 or TRBD2, each matching 5 bases. V was clipped by 0 bases and J by 0 bases, with 10 bases between them. The CDR3 extends over 16 amino acids. Germline V CDR1 and CDR2: SGHRS, YFSETQ. The CDR3 here is CASSLEWGSSYNEQFF. CDR3 nucleotides: TGCGCCAGCAGCTTGGAGTGGGGGTCCTCCTACAATGAGCAGTTCTTC.

The V gene is TRBV5-4, the J gene TRBJ2-5, with D unclear. Germline V CDR1 and CDR2: SGHNT, YYREEE (reference sequence). There are 13 residues in the CDR3. The V and J ends lost 2 bases and 5 bases respectively, with 10 bases between them. The CDR3, as DNA: TGTGCCAGCAGCTTAAGCTTCCGCGAGACCCAGTACTTC. Amino acids: CASSLSFRETQYF.

The CDR3 reads CASSLVSGSYGYTF. CDR3 DNA: TGTGCCAGCAGCTTAGTTTCGGGTTCCTATGGCTACACCTTC. V usage is TRBV11-2 and J usage is TRBJ1-2; D remains ambiguous. The CDR3 sequence is 14 residues long. Germline CDR1 is SGHAT and CDR2 is FQNNGV. Between the trimmed V and J ends, which lost 1 base and 4 bases, there was a span of 10 bases.

V gene TRBV18 combines with J gene TRBJ2-3; no definite D call. CDR1 and CDR2 from the germline V gene are KGHSH and LQKENI. V was pared by 4 bases and J by 2 bases, with 7 bases between. This CDR3 has 13 residues. CDR3 nucleotides: TGTGCCAGCTCACTCGGTCCCACAGATACGCAGTATTTT. Translated: CASSLGPTDTQYF.

This chain uses TRBV5-1 with TRBJ1-4; D is uncertain. Trimming took off 4 bases at V and 3 bases at J, with 10 bases between the two ends. In germline, CDR1 is SGHRS, CDR2 YFSETQ. This CDR3 contains 14 residues. The CDR3 spells CASSRTEANEKLFF. The CDR3 nucleotides are TGCGCCAGCAGCCGAACGGAGGCTAATGAAAAACTGTTTTTT. Together with reference TRBV5-1 and TRBJ1-4, the CDR3 gives the full variable domain: KAGVTQTPRYLIKTRGQQVTLSCSPISGHRSVSWYQQTPGQGLQFLFEYFSETQRNKGNFPGRFSGRQFSNSRSEMNVSTLELGDSALYLCASSRTEANEKLFFGSGTQLSVL.